This T cell receptor beta chain was obtained from a study of blood T cell repertoires in COVID-19. Across the study: The origin of the acute and convalescent COVID-19 samples was the United States, Italy and Spain. T cells, B-cell-depleted T cells, or PBMCs provided the cDNA or gDNA that served as material.

Original processing notes: By means of reference gene primer amplification, nucleated cell counts were estimated. Here immunoSEQ multiplex PCR was the method, and the copy in TCRdb shows in-frame clones only, minus some. V, J and clone size are those of that table, while D and trimming were read from the DNA. The table records approximately 140,000 clones, around 90% of them present only once. Unmatched junction bases numbered 5, after V lost 6 bases and J lost 4 bases. Germline V gene data show CDR1 as MNHEY and CDR2 as SVGAGI. The CDR3 sequence is 14 residues long. The sequencing input was peripheral blood. This clonotype originated in a woman aged 60-70 years with active or convalescent COVID-19. The rearrangement links TRBV6-5 to TRBJ1-3; 8 positions match TRBD1. Here the CDR3 DNA reads TGTGCCAGCAGCCCAGGGGGCGAAGGAAACACCATATATTTT. Its translation: CASSPGGEGNTIYF.